This T cell receptor beta chain was sequenced for a study of siplizumab effects on memory and regulatory T cells. Whole-study results and caveats: Proliferating siplizumab-culture Tregs lacked confirmation of suppressive function. Treg origin accounted for an average of 68.8% of mappable alloreactive CD4+ clones with siplizumab and 25% to 30% in controls. Assignment to unstimulated subsets succeeded for only a minor fraction of the alloreactive clones. Memory cells seemed less diverse than naive T cells, which also seemed major contributors to the alloresponse.

With respect to this clone: As yet, its antigen is unknown.

CDR3 length equals 12 residues. Germline loops: CDR1 MNHGY, CDR2 SAAAGT. The ends were cut back, 7 bases at V and 4 bases at J, with 10 bases in the middle. Measured with immunoSEQ multiplex PCR; TCRdb has only the in-frame clones, and not every one. In the table there are 85,000 to 130,000 clones, about 93% of which are singletons. This sequence was found in a human donor in good health. V and J are TRBV6-8 and TRBJ1-2; D gene unclear. Sample: Tregs sorted from blood. CDR3 sequence (DNA): TGTGCCAGCACCAACATGGGCTATGGCTACACCTTC. It is translated as CASTNMGYGYTF.